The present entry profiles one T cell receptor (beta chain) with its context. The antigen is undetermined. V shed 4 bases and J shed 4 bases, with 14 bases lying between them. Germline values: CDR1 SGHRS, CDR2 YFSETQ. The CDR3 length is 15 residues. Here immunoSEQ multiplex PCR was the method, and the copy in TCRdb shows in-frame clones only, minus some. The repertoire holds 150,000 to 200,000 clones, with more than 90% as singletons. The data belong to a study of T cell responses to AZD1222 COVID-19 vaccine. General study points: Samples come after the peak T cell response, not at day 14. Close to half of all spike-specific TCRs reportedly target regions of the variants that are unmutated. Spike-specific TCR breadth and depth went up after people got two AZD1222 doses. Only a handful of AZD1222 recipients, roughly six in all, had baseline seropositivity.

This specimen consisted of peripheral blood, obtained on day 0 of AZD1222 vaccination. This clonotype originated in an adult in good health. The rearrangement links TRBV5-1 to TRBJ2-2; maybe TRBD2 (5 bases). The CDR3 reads CASSARTGGTGELFF. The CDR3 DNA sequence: TGCGCCAGCAGCGCCAGGACTGGCGGCACCGGGGAGCTGTTTTTT.